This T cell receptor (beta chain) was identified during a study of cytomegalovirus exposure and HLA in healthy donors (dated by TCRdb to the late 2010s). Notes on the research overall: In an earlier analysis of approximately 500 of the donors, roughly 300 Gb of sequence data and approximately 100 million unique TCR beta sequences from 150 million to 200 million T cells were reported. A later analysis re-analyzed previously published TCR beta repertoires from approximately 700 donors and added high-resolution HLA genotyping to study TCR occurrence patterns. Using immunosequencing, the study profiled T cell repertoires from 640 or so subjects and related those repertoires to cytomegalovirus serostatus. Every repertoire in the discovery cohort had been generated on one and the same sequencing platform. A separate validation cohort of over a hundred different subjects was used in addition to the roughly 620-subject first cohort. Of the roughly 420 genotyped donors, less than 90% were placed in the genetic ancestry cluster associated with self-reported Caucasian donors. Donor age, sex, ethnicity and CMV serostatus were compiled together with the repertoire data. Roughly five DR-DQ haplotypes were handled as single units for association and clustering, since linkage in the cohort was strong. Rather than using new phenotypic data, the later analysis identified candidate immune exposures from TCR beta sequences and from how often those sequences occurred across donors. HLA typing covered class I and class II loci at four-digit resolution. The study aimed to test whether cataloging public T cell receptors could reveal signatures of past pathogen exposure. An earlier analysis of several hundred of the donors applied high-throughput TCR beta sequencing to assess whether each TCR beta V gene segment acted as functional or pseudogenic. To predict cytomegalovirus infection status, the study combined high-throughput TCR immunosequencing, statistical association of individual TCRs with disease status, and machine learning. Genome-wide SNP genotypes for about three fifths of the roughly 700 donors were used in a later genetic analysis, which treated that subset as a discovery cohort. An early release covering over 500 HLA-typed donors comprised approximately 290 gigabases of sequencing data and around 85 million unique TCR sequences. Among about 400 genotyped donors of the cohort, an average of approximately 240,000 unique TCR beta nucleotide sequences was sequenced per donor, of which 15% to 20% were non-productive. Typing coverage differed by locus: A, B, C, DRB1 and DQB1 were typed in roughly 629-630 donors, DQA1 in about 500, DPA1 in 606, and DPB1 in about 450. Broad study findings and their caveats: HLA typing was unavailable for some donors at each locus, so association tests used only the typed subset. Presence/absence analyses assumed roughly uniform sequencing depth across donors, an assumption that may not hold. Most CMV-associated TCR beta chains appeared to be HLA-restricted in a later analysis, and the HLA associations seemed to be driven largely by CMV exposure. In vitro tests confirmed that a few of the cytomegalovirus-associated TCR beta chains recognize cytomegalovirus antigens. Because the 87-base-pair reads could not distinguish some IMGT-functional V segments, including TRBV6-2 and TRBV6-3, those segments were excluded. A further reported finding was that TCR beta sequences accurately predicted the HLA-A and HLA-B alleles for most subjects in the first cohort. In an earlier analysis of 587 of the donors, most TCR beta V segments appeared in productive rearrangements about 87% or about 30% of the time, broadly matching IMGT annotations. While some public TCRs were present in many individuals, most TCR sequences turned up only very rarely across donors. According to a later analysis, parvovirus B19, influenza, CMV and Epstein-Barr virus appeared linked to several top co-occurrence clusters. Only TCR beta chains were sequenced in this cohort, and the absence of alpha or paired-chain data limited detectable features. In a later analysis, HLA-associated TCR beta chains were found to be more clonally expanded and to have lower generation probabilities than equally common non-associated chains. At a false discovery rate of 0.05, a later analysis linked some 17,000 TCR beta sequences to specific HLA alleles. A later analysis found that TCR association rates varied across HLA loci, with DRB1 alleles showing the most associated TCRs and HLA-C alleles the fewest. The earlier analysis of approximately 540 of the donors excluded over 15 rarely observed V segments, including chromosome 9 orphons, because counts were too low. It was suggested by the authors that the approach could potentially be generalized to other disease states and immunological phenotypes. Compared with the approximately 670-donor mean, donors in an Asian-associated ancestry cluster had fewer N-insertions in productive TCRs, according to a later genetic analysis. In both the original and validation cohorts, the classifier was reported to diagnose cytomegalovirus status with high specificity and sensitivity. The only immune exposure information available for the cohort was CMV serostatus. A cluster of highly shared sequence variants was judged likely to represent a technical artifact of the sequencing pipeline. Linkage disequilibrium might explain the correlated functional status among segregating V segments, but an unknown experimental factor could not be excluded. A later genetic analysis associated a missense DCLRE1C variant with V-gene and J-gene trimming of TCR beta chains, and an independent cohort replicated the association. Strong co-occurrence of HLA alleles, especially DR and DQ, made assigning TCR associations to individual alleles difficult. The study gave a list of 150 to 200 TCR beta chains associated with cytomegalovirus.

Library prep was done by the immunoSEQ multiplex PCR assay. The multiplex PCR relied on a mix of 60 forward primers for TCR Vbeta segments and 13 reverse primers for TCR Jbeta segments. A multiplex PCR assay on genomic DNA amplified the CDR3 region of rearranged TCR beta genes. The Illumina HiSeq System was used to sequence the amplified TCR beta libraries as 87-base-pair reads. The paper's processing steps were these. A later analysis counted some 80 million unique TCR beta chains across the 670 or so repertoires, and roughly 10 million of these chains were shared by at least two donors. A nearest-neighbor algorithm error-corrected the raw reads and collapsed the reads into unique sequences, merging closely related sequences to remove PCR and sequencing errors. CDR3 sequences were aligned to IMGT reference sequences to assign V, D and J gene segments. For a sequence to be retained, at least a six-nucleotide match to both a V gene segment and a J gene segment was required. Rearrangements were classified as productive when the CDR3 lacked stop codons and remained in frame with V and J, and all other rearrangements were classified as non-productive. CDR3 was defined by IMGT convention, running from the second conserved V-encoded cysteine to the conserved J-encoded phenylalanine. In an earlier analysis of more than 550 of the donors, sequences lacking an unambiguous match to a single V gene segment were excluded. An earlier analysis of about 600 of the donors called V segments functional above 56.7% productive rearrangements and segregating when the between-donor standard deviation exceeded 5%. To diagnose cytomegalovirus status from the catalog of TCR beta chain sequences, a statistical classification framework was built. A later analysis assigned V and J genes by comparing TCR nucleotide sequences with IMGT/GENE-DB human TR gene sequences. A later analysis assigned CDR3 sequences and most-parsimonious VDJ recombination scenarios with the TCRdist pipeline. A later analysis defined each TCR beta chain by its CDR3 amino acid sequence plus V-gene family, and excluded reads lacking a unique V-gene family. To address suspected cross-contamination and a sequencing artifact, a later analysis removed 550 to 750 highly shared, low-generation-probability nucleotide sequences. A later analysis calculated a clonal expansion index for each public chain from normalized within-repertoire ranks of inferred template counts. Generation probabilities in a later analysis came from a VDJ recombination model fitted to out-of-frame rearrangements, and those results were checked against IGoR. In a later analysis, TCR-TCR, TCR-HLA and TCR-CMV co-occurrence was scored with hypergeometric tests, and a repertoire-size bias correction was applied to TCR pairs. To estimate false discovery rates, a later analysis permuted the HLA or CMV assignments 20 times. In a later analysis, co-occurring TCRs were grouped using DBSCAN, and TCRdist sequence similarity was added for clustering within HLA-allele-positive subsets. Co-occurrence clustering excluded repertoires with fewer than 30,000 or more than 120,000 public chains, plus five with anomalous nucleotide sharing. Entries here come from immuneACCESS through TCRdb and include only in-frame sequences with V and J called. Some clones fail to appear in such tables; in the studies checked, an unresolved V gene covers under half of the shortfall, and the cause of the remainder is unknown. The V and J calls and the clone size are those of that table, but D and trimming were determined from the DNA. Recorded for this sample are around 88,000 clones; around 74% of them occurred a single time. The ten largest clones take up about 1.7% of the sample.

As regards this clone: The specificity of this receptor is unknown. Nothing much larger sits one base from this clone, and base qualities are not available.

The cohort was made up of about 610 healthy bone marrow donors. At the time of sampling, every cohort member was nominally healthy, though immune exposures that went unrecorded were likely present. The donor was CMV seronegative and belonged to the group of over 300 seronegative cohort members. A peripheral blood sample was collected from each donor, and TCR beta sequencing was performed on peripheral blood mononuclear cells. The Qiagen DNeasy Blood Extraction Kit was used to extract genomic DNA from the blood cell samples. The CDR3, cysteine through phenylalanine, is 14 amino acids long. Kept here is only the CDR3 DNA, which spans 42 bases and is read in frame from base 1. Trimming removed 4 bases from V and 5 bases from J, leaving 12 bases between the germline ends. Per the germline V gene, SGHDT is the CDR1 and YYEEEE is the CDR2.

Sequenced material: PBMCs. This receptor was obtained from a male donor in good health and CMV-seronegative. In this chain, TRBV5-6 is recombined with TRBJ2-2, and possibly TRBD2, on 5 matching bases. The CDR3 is CASSPNLATGELFF. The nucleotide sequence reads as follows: TGTGCCAGCAGCCCCAACCTAGCTACCGGGGAGCTGTTTTTT.